The entry that follows covers one T cell receptor (beta chain) sequence. Its antigen is undetermined. This specimen comes from a study of cytomegalovirus exposure and HLA in healthy donors. The V gene lost 4 bases and the J gene lost 8 bases, with 11 bases spanning the gap. CDR1 is MDHEN and CDR2 is SYDVKM in the germline V gene. The CDR3 has 12 residues. Overall study results and limits: It was about 150 TCR beta chains that were listed as cytomegalovirus-associated.

Researchers ran the PCR with 60 Vbeta and 13 Jbeta primers. Using immunoSEQ multiplex PCR, the repertoire was profiled, and TCRdb retains in-frame clones only, with some absent. Among 130,000 or so clones, approximately 78% were seen once, and the ten largest hold roughly 8.2%. This sequence originates from a woman in her forties or fifties in good health and CMV-seropositive. This chain connects TRBV28 to TRBJ1-2; TRBD1 might be the D (5 bases). What was sequenced was PBMCs. For the CDR3, the DNA is TGTGCCAGCAGTTCCCCAGGGCACGGCTACACCTTC. This encodes CASSSPGHGYTF.